This record covers a single T cell receptor beta chain. What it binds is unknown. Using its own MiXCR run on the 5' RACE reads, TCRdb lists one record per CDR3 protein. The sample comprises under 200,000 distinct CDR3 sequences, around a tenth of which are singletons, and more than 12% rests with the top ten. These data belong to a study of CD8 T cells in ankylosing spondylitis. General study findings and limits: The authors reported significant enrichment of disease-linked clones in matched ankylosing spondylitis synovial fluid. Clones linked with disease were CD8+ and fairly uncommon in the peripheral blood.

The CDR3 is 14 residues long. The V end was cut by 4 bases, the J end by 4 bases, with 13 bases between. CDR1 MNHEY and CDR2 SMNVEV come from the germline V gene (reference sequence). Sequencing was done on a sample of blood, either unsorted or a sorted T cell fraction (not recorded which). This TCR was sampled from a female donor with ankylosing spondylitis or in good health (not recorded which). V gene TRBV27 combines with J gene TRBJ1-2; possibly TRBD1 for D (6 bases). CDR3 sequence reads: CASSWGGASYGYTF. For the CDR3, the DNA is TGTGCCAGCAGTTGGGGGGGGGCCTCCTATGGCTACACCTTC.